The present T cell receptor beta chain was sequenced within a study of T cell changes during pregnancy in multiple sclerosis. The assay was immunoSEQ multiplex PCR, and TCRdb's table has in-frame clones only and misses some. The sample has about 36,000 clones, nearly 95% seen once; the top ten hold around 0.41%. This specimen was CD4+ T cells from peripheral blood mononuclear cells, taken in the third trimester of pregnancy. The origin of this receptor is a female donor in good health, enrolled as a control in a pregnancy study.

The CDR3 loop is CASSLEGVTTENQPQHF. CDR3 nucleotides: TGTGCCAGCAGCTTAGAAGGGGTGACAACAGAAAATCAGCCCCAGCATTTT. The chain joins TRBV7-8 to TRBJ1-5; possible D gene TRBD1, 5 bases. This CDR3 region has 17 residues. Germline V gene lookup returns CDR1 SGHVS and CDR2 FQNEAQ. Trimming took off 1 base at V and 4 bases at J, with 17 bases between the two ends.